This TCR beta chain emerged from a study of blood T cell repertoires in COVID-19. Study in general: COVID-19 samples collected from the United States, Italy and Spain covered acute and convalescent phases.

CDR3 length: 15 residues. CDR1 SNHLY and CDR2 FYNNEI come from the germline V gene. J lost 4 bases, V lost 2 bases, and 4 bases had no gene match. Assay used: immunoSEQ multiplex PCR; TCRdb lists only in-frame clones, some missing. The data hold about 90,000 clones, with over 75% observed a single time. The chain links TRBV2 to TRBJ2-3; 9 positions agree with TRBD2. The source of this sequence is a human donor in a cohort sampled during active COVID-19. The sample taken for sequencing was peripheral blood. CDR3: CASSEWGGGADTQYF. The CDR3 DNA reads TGTGCCAGCAGTGAATGGGGCGGGGGGGCAGATACGCAGTATTTT.